The clone carrying this T cell receptor beta chain was seen more than once but under ten times. Through a sample-barcoded 5' primer and a J-beta primer mix, a second PCR was run for about 6 to 11 cycles. TCRdb recomputed calls from the 5' RACE reads with MiXCR, one row per CDR3 protein. The sample shows 1.5 million to 2 million distinct CDR3 sequences, around half of them seen only once. Individuals who donated were healthy Caucasians from Russia aged roughly 6 to 100. The data were obtained in a study of blood T cells in healthy people across ages. Study overall: Per every two T cells, about one barcoded beta molecule was captured by template switching.

Trimming left V 4 bases short and J 0 bases short, with 9 bases between. This CDR3 is built from 14 residues. The chain joins TRBV12-3 or TRBV12-4 to TRBJ1-2; D remains unclear. The source is a woman between 40 and 50 years old in good health. The specimen was blood. CDR3 protein: CASSSPPTNYGYTF. The CDR3, as DNA: TGTGCCAGCAGTTCCCCACCCACTAACTATGGCTACACCTTC.